Here is one T cell receptor beta chain with its context. What it recognizes is unknown. TCRdb re-called the 5' RACE reads and shows each CDR3 protein once, DNA omitted. This sample contains about 450,000 distinct CDR3 sequences. The data originate from a study of T cells expressing NK-cell markers. Study context: Repertoire data for TCR beta were derived from sorted T cells (CD3+CD56+NKG2C+, CD3+CD56+NKG2C- and CD3+CD56-NKG2C+). The study sequenced eight donors, seven HCMV-seropositive and one seronegative. Regarding the study as a whole: Dominant NKG2C+ clonotypes were found to form roughly 1.0-7.0% of CD8+ T cells in about 6 donors.

The CDR3 length is 14 residues. Germline V lookup: CDR1 SGHVS, CDR2 FNYEAQ. The receptor was derived from a woman aged 18 to 75 in good health. The sequenced sample was blood T cells: a sorted CD56 or NKG2C T cell subset, CD4+ or CD8+ T cells, or bulk PBMC T cells (not recorded which). The V call is TRBV7-6, the J call TRBJ1-1; TCRdb calls TRBD1, which cannot be checked without DNA. The CDR3 loop reads CASSRLGGNTEAFF. Full variable domain (missing parts from reference TRBV7-6 and TRBJ1-1): GAGVSQSPRYKVTKRGQDVALRCDPISGHVSLYWYRQALGQGPEFLTYFNYEAQQDKSGLPNDRFSAERPEGSISTLTIQRTEQRDSAMYRCASSRLGGNTEAFFGQGTRLTVV.